This T cell receptor (beta chain) was found in a study of CD8 T cells in ankylosing spondylitis. CDR1 DFQATT and CDR2 SNEGSKA come from the germline V gene (reference sequence). The CDR3 extends over 11 amino acids. V was clipped by 0 bases and J by 10 bases, with 7 bases between them. This clonotype was seen repeatedly, ten times or more. Quantitative 5'-RACE with molecular barcodes produced the TCR beta libraries. TCRdb itself ran the 5' RACE reads through MiXCR, one entry per CDR3 protein. This table holds about 240,000 distinct CDR3 sequences, roughly a quarter found once. The source of this sequence is a male donor with ankylosing spondylitis or in good health (not recorded which). Sample: blood, either unsorted or a sorted T cell fraction (not recorded which). The gene calls are TRBV20-1 and TRBJ2-1; D assignment may be TRBD1 or TRBD2 (5 bases each). The CDR3 sequence is CSARDWDEQFF. The CDR3 DNA reads as TGCAGTGCTAGAGATTGGGACGAGCAGTTCTTC.